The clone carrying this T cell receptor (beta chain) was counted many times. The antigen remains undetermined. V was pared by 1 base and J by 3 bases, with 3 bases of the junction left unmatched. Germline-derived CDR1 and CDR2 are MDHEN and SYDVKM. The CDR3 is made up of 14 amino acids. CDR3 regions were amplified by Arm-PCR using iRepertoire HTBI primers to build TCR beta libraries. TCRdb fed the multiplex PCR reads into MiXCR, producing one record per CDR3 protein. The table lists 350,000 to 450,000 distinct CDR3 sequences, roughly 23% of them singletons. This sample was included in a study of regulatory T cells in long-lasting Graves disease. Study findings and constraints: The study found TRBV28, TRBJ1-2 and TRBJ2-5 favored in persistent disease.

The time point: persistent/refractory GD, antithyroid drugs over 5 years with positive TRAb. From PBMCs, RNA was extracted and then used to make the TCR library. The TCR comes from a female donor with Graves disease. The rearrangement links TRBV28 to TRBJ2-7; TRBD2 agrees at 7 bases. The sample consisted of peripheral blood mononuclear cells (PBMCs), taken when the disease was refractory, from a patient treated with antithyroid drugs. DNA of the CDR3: TGTGCCAGCAGTTTATTGGGGGGGTTCTACGAGCAGTACTTC. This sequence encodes CASSLLGGFYEQYF.